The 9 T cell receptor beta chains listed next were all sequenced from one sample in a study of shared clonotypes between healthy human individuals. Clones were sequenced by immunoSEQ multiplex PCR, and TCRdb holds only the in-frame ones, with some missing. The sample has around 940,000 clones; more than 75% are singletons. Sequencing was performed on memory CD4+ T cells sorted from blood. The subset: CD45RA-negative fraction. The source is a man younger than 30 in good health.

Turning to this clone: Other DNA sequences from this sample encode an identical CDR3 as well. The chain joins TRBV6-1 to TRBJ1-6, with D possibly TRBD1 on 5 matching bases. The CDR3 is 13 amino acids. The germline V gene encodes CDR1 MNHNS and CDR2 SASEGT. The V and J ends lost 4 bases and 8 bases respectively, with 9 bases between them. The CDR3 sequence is CASSGQGYSPLHF. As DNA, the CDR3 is TGTGCCAGCAGTGGCCAGGGCTATTCACCCCTCCACTTT.

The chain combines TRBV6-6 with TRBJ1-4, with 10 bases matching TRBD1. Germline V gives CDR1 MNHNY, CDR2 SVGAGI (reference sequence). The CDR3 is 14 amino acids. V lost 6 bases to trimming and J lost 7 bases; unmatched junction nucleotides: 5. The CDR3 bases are TGTGCCAGCAGCCCCCGGGACAGGGGTGAAAAACTGTTTTTT. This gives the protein CASSPRDRGEKLFF.

The chain's CDR3 is CASSLDAGPNYGYTF. The CDR3 coding sequence is TGTGCCAGCAGCTTGGACGCAGGACCAAACTATGGCTACACCTTC. The chain links TRBV5-4 to TRBJ1-2; D not certain. V was shortened by 0 bases and J by 2 bases, with 11 bases between the two germline ends. The CDR3 has 15 residues. Per germline, CDR1 SGHNT and CDR2 YYREEE (reference sequence).

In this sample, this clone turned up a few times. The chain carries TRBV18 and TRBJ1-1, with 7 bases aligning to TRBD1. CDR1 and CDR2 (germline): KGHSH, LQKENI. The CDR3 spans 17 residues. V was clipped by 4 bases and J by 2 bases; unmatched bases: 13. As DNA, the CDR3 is TGTGCCAGCTCACTGTCTTTGAGACAGGGAGACAACACTGAAGCTTTCTTT. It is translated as CASSLSLRQGDNTEAFF.

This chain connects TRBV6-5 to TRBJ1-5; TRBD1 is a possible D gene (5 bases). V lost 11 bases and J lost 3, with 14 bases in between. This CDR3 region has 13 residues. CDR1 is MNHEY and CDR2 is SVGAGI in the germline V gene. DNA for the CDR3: TGTGCCGCTCGAGACAGCAACAATCAGCCCCAGCATTTT. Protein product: CAARDSNNQPQHF.

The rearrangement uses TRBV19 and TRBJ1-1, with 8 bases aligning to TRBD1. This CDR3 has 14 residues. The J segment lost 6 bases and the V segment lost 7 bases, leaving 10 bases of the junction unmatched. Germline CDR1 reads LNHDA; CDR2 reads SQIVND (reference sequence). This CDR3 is CASILQGAPAEAFF. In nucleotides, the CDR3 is TGTGCCAGTATACTTCAGGGGGCACCGGCTGAAGCTTTCTTT.

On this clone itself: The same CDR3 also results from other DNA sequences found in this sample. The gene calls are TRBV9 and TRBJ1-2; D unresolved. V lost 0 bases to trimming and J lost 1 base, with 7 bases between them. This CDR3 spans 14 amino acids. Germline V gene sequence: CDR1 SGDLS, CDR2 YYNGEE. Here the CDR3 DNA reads TGTGCCAGCAGCGTAGGGGTGGGTAACTATGGCTACACCTTC. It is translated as CASSVGVGNYGYTF.

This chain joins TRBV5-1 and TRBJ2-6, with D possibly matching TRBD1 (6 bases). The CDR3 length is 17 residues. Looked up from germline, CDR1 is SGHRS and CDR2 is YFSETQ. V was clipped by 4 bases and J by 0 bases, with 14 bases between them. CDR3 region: CASSQRTVFSGANVLTF. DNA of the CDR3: TGCGCCAGCAGCCAACGGACAGTTTTCTCTGGGGCCAACGTCCTGACTTTC.

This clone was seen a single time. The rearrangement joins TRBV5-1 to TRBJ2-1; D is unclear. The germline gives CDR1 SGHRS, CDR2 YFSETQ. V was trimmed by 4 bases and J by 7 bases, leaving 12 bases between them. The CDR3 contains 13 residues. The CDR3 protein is CASSELPANEQFF. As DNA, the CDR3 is TGCGCCAGCAGCGAACTCCCCGCTAATGAGCAGTTCTTC.